Listed below are T cell receptor beta chains from one sample, sequenced in a study of T cell responses to AZD1222 COVID-19 vaccine. Profiled with immunoSEQ multiplex PCR; TCRdb holds only in-frame clones, not every one. This sample has about 140,000 clones, with more than 90% found just once. Sequences were derived from peripheral blood, sampled on day 0 of AZD1222 vaccination. These receptor sequences come from an adult in good health. Both conserved end residues are part of each CDR3. The D gene is left open where the match is weak. Size is omitted from some rows. Given values are once, few, many or a class for expanded clones.

>TRBJ1-6|NA|TRBV7-9|NA
TGTGCCAGCGGCATGGACCGGGCAAGGGATTCACCCCTCCACTTT
CASGMDRARDSPLHF
>TRBJ2-3|TRBD2|TRBV5-1|NA
TGCGCCAGCAGCCCGGGACTAGCGGGAGGCGGGGCAGATACGCAGTATTTT
CASSPGLAGGGADTQYF
>TRBJ1-1|NA|TRBV3-1/TRBV3-2|NA
TGTGCCAGCAGGAAACAGGGTGAAGCTTTCTTT
CASRKQGEAFF
>TRBJ1-2|NA|TRBV27|NA
TGTGCCAGCAGTCCGTGGGAGGGAGGGTATGGCTACACCTTC
CASSPWEGGYGYTF
>TRBJ1-2|NA|TRBV27|NA
TGTGCCAGCAGTTTACTGGACAGCACCTATGGCTACACCTTC
CASSLLDSTYGYTF
>TRBJ1-1|NA|TRBV5-5|few
TGTGCCAGCAGCTTGTGGTCGGGGATGAACACTGAAGCTTTCTTT
CASSLWSGMNTEAFF
>TRBJ2-7|NA|TRBV29-1|NA
TGCAGCGTTGGAGGTCAGACCGAGCAGTACTTC
CSVGGQTEQYF
>TRBJ1-5|NA|TRBV5-4|NA
TGTGCCAGCAGCTTGGACTCCAATCAGCCCCAGCATTTT
CASSLDSNQPQHF
>TRBJ1-1|NA|TRBV30|NA
TGTGCCTGGAGTGTACAGCTCCAAGCTTTCTTT
CAWSVQLQAFF
>TRBJ1-5|NA|TRBV6-5|once
TGTGCCAGCAGTTACTCCGGGAATAGCAATCAGCCCCAGCATTTT
CASSYSGNSNQPQHF
>TRBJ1-2|TRBD1|TRBV27|NA
TGTGCCAGCAGTTTATCTGGGGACAGGGAGAGGGGCTACACCTTC
CASSLSGDRERGYTF
>TRBJ2-7|NA|TRBV3-1/TRBV3-2|NA
TGTGCCAGCAGCCAAGATGGTAAGCGACATTACGAGCAGTACTTC
CASSQDGKRHYEQYF
>TRBJ2-1|NA|TRBV7-6|NA
TGTGCCAGCACGCAGGGCCTACAGGGCAGAGACAATGAGCAGTTCTTC
CASTQGLQGRDNEQFF
>TRBJ1-2|NA|TRBV27|NA
TGTGCCAGCAGTTTAAATAAGGGGCTCGGCTACACCTTC
CASSLNKGLGYTF
>TRBJ1-2|NA|TRBV7-6|NA
TGTGCCAGCAGCTCAGCCTTTAACGGGAAGGATGGCTACACCTTC
CASSSAFNGKDGYTF
>TRBJ1-4|NA|TRBV9|NA
TGTGCCAACCTGGAGGAAGAAAAACTGTTTTTT
CANLEEEKLFF
>TRBJ1-6|NA|TRBV3-1/TRBV3-2|NA
TGTGCCAGCCCCCCTAAGGGCAGCTCCTATAATTCACCCCTCCACTTT
CASPPKGSSYNSPLHF
>TRBJ2-5|NA|TRBV3-1/TRBV3-2|NA
TGTGCCAGCAGCCAACGCACGGAGACCCAGTACTTC
CASSQRTETQYF
>TRBJ2-2|NA|TRBV4-2|NA
TGTGCCAGCAGCCAAGGTGGGGCGAGGGGGGGTAGCACCGGGGAGCTGTTTTTT
CASSQGGARGGSTGELFF
>TRBJ1-2|TRBD1|TRBV9|NA
TGTGCCAGCAGCGTCTTACAGGGGGCTGGGGGCTACACCTTC
CASSVLQGAGGYTF
>TRBJ1-1|NA|TRBV5-4|NA
TGTGCCAGCAGCATTGGACACCTGAACACTGAAGCTTTCTTT
CASSIGHLNTEAFF
>TRBJ1-2|NA|TRBV6-5|NA
TGTGCCAGCAGTCAGATGGGACGGGGAGGAGGAGGCTACACCTTC
CASSQMGRGGGGYTF
>TRBJ1-2|NA|TRBV5-1|NA
TGCGCCAGCAGCTTGGGACCCCCAGGGTTGCCCTATGGCTACACCTTC
CASSLGPPGLPYGYTF
>TRBJ2-1|NA|TRBV20-1|NA
TGCAGTGCTAGAGATCAAACTGAGCAGTTCTTC
CSARDQTEQFF
>TRBJ2-7|NA|TRBV4-1|NA
TGCGCCAGCAGCCAAGTGACTAGTGAGCAGTACTTC
CASSQVTSEQYF
>TRBJ1-2|NA|TRBV30|NA
TGTGCCTGGAGGGTAGGGGGAATATATGGCTACACCTTC
CAWRVGGIYGYTF
>TRBJ1-5|NA|TRBV3-1/TRBV3-2|NA
TGTGCCAGCAGCCGACAGGACACCTTTAATCAGCCCCAGCATTTT
CASSRQDTFNQPQHF
>TRBJ1-4|NA|TRBV5-1|once
TGCGCCAGCAGCTCAGATCCAACTAATGAAAAACTGTTTTTT
CASSSDPTNEKLFF
>TRBJ1-5|NA|TRBV7-2|NA
TGTGCCAGCAGCTTCGACCTTCAGCCCCAGCATTTT
CASSFDLQPQHF
>TRBJ2-7|NA|TRBV5-1|few
TGCGCCAGCAGCTTGGCTGAAGACTACGAGCAGTACTTC
CASSLAEDYEQYF
>TRBJ2-1|NA|TRBV12-3/TRBV12-4|NA
TGTGCCAGCAGTATGGGGTTGTGGCAGTTCTTC
CASSMGLWQFF
>TRBJ1-5|TRBD1|TRBV5-1|NA
TGCGCCAGCAGCTTGGGACAGGGGTCTAGCAATCAGCCCCAGCATTTT
CASSLGQGSSNQPQHF
>TRBJ2-1|NA|TRBV6-6|once
TGTGCCAGCAGTCCAGGGCTGGCCAATGAGCAGTTCTTC
CASSPGLANEQFF
>TRBJ2-4|NA|TRBV4-1|NA
TGCGCCAGCAGCCAGGAAAGACAGACACTAGCCAAAAACATTCAGTACTTC
CASSQERQTLAKNIQYF
>TRBJ1-2|TRBD1|TRBV4-2|NA
TGTGCCAGCAGTCCAACCCCCGGGACAGGGGTTTATGGCTACACCTTC
CASSPTPGTGVYGYTF
>TRBJ2-3|NA|TRBV5-1|NA
TGCGCCAGCAGCTTGACGGGGGCCACAGATACGCAGTATTTT
CASSLTGATDTQYF
>TRBJ2-7|NA|TRBV28|few
TGTGCCAGCAGACTACCTAAGGACGAGCAGTACTTC
CASRLPKDEQYF
>TRBJ1-1|NA|TRBV6-2/TRBV6-3|NA
TGTGCCAGCAGTTACGGCCGGCGGGGCGCTGAAGCTTTCTTT
CASSYGRRGAEAFF
>TRBJ2-3|NA|TRBV9|NA
TGTGCCAGCAGCGTTGACGGGATAGCCCCAGATACGCAGTATTTT
CASSVDGIAPDTQYF
>TRBJ1-4|TRBD1|TRBV7-9|once
TGTGCCAGCAGCTCCGGGACAGTGGATGAAAAACTGTTTTTT
CASSSGTVDEKLFF
>TRBJ1-5|NA|TRBV28|NA
TGTGCCAGCAGTTTATTAGGGGTCGGCAATCAGCCCCAGCATTTT
CASSLLGVGNQPQHF
>TRBJ2-3|TRBD2|TRBV28|NA
TGTGCCAGCTCTAGCGGGAGTGTCACAGATACGCAGTATTTT
CASSSGSVTDTQYF
>TRBJ1-1|TRBD1|TRBV10-3|NA
TGTGCCATCAGTGTGACCGGGACAGGGCAGGACGTAGCTTTCTTT
CAISVTGTGQDVAFF